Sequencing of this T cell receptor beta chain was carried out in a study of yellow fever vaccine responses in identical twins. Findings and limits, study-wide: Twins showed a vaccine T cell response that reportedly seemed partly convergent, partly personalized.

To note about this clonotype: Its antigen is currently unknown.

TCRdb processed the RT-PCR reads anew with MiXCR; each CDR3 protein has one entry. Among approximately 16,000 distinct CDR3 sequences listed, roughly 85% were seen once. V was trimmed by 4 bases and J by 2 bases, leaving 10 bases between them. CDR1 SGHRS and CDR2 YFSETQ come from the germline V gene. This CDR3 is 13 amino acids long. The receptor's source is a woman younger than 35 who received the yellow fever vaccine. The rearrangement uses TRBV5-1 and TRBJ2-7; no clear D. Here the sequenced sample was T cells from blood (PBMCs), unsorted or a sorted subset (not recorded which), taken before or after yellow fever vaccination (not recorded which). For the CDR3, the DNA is TGCGCCAGCAGCGTCAATCCCGCCTACGAGCAGTACTTC. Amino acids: CASSVNPAYEQYF. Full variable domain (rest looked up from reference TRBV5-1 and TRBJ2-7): KAGVTQTPRYLIKTRGQQVTLSCSPISGHRSVSWYQQTPGQGLQFLFEYFSETQRNKGNFPGRFSGRQFSNSRSEMNVSTLELGDSALYLCASSVNPAYEQYFGPGTRLTVT.